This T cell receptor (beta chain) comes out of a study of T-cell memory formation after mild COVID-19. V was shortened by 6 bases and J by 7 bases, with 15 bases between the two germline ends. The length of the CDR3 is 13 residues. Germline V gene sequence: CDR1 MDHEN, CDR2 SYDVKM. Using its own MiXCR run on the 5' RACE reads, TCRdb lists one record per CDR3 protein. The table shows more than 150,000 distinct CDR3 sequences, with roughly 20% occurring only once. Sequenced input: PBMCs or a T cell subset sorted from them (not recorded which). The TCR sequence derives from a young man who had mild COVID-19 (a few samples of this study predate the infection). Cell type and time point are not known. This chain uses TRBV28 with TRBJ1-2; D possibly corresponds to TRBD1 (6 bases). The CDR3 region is CASSYTQGTGYTF. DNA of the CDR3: TGTGCCAGCAGCTACACTCAGGGGACTGGCTACACCTTC.